Each of the 8 T cell receptor beta chains below was sequenced from the same sample in a study of response to subunit inactivated influenza vaccine. MiXCR, applied by TCRdb to the RT-PCR reads, yields one record per CDR3 protein. The sample lists about 520,000 distinct CDR3 sequences, about 25% occurring once. The sample in question was CD4+ T cells sorted from PBMCs, obtained around 5 days after vaccination. The receptors derive from a man aged 50-60 years who received an inactivated influenza vaccine.

The chain has TRBV20-1 and TRBJ2-1, with TRBD1 identical over 8 bases. Germline V gene sequence: CDR1 DFQATT, CDR2 SNEGSKA (reference sequence). CDR3 size: 14 residues. After removal of 4 bases from V and 3 bases from J, the junction contained 5 bases not matched to a gene. The CDR3 sequence is CSANDRGIYNEQFF. In DNA, the CDR3 is TGCAGTGCTAACGACAGGGGAATCTACAATGAGCAGTTCTTC.

This clonotype was counted between two and nine times. V usage is TRBV7-9 and J usage is TRBJ2-5; TRBD1 agrees at 7 bases. CDR1 SEHNR and CDR2 FQNEAQ come from the germline V gene (reference sequence). The CDR3 has 14 amino acids. V shed 2 bases and J 4 bases; nucleotides not matched to a gene: 4. The CDR3 DNA sequence: TGTGCCAGCAGCTTAAGAACAGGGGCAGAGACCCAGTACTTC. Translated, it gives CASSLRTGAETQYF.

The chain recombines TRBV29-1 with TRBJ2-1; TRBD2 matches at 9 bases. After removal of 7 bases from V and 9 bases from J, the junction contained 16 bases not matched to a gene. Germline V gene sequence: CDR1 SQVTM, CDR2 ANQGSEA. The CDR3 contains 15 residues. CDR3 nucleotide sequence: TGCAGCGCTGGGGAGCCTAGCGGGGCCCCGGGTGAGCAGTTCTTC. It yields the protein CSAGEPSGAPGEQFF.

This clonotype was seen only a few times. The V gene is TRBV4-2, the J gene TRBJ1-4; 7 bases agree with TRBD1. V shed 1 base, J shed 4 bases, and the junction held 6 bases outside the gene matches. Germline CDR1 LGHNA, CDR2 YNFKEQ. The CDR3 totals 16 residues. The CDR3 DNA reads TGTGCCAGCAGCCAAGTGGGCGGGACAGATAATGAAAAACTGTTTTTT. Translating gives CASSQVGGTDNEKLFF.

The rearrangement links TRBV10-3 to TRBJ1-5; TRBD1 matches 7 bases. In germline, CDR1 is ENHRY, CDR2 SYGVKD. The CDR3 contains 16 residues. V lost 3 bases, J lost 6 bases, and 11 bases stayed unmatched. The CDR3 DNA follows: TGTGCCATCAGTGAAGGGCAGGGGGGAATGGGTCAGCCCCAGCATTTT. The encoded protein is CAISEGQGGMGQPQHF.

The rearrangement joins TRBV20-1 to TRBJ2-5; 10 nucleotides align to TRBD2. The CDR3 spans 15 residues. V lost 5 bases and J lost 5; bases outside the gene matches: 11. Germline values: CDR1 DFQATT, CDR2 SNEGSKA (reference sequence). The CDR3 DNA is TGCAGTGCTTCCTTGAGCGGGAGGGCCCAGGAGACCCAGTACTTC. It translates to CSASLSGRAQETQYF.

The J gene is TRBJ1-1, the V gene TRBV20-1; D call uncertain. This CDR3 has 13 residues. Germline V gene lookup returns CDR1 DFQATT and CDR2 SNEGSKA (reference sequence). V gave up 6 bases and J gave up 0 bases, with 11 bases separating them. The CDR3 sequence is CSARTEMNTEAFF. Here the CDR3 DNA reads TGCAGTGCCAGAACAGAGATGAACACTGAAGCTTTCTTT.

The V gene is TRBV5-1, the J gene TRBJ1-1; no firm D call. The CDR3 loop spans 14 amino acids. CDR1 and CDR2 from the germline V gene are SGHRS and YFSETQ. Trimming removed 0 bases at V and 1 base at J, with 7 bases between. The CDR3 region has the DNA TGCGCCAGCAGCTTGGTCCCTTCGAACACTGAAGCTTTCTTT. Its protein product is CASSLVPSNTEAFF.